The 13 T cell receptor beta chains given below trace back to one sample, sequenced in a study of CD8 T cells in ankylosing spondylitis (dated by TCRdb to about 2017). Libraries were made using 5' RACE. Sequencing was performed on an Illumina HiSeq 2500. The public reads were reanalyzed by TCRdb: fastp trimming at Q25, MiXCR alignment, in-frame beta chains only. Each CDR3 protein appears once, grouped with its most common genes and DNA. For this sample there are about 150,000 distinct CDR3 sequences; approximately 10% appear just once. The ten largest clones add up to approximately 4% of the sample. The source material was blood, either unsorted or a sorted T cell fraction (not recorded which). Receptors were obtained from a female donor with ankylosing spondylitis or in good health (not recorded which).

This clonotype was seen ten or more times. The chain links TRBV21-1 to TRBJ2-1; the D call TRBD2 from the table was never checked on the DNA. TRBV21-1 is listed as a pseudogene. The CDR3 consists of 18 residues. The CDR3 nucleotides read TGTGCCAGCAGCACGGGACTAGCGGGAGGGCCGTGCGTTAGAGAGCAGTTCTTC. It translates to CASSTGLAGGPCVREQFF.

This clonotype turned up a few times. This chain connects TRBV11-2 to TRBJ2-7; 10 bases are shared with TRBD2. CDR3 length: 18 amino acids. Germline CDR1 SGHAT, CDR2 FQNNGV. V lost 0 bases, J lost 2 bases, and 10 bases stayed unmatched. In DNA, the CDR3 is TGTGCCAGCAGCTTAGATAAGGAGGGGCTAGCGGGGGCCTACGAGCAGTACTTC. Its protein is CASSLDKEGLAGAYEQYF. The full variable domain, in which reference TRBV11-2 and TRBJ2-7 provide the parts outside the CDR3, is EAGVAQSPRYKIIEKRQSVAFWCNPISGHATLYWYQQILGQGPKLLIQFQNNGVVDDSQLPKDRFSAERLKGVDSTLKIQPAKLEDSAVYLCASSLDKEGLAGAYEQYFGPGTRLTVT.

This clonotype was found many times. The gene calls are TRBV14 and TRBJ2-4; weak D call: TRBD1 (6 bases). Trimming pared 3 bases from V and 3 bases from J, leaving 33 bases between. Germline CDR1 SGHDN, CDR2 FVKESK. The length of the CDR3 is 22 residues. CDR3: CASSHHPVGSTGLWFGKNIQYF. The CDR3 bases are TGTGCCAGCAGCCACCACCCTGTTGGGTCGACAGGTCTATGGTTCGGCAAAAACATTCAGTACTTC.

This clonotype was counted many times. V is TRBV5-1 and J is TRBJ2-3, with D uncertain. Germline values: CDR1 SGHRS, CDR2 YFSETQ. The CDR3 sequence is 17 residues long. V lost 0 bases to trimming and J lost 0 bases, with 14 bases between them. CDR3 residues: CASSLDPGGSSTDTQYF. As DNA, the CDR3 is TGCGCCAGCAGCTTGGACCCAGGCGGTTCTAGCACAGATACGCAGTATTTT.

This clonotype was observed at least ten times. The V gene is TRBV7-2, the J gene TRBJ1-1; maybe TRBD1 (5 bases). This CDR3 is built from 14 residues. Germline V gene sequence: CDR1 SGHTA, CDR2 FQGNSA. V was cut by 5 bases and J by 5 bases, with 15 bases left in between. CDR3: CASSLWVGGTEAFF. For the CDR3, the DNA is TGTGCCAGCAGCCTTTGGGTGGGGGGAACTGAAGCTTTCTTT. Using reference TRBV7-2 and TRBJ1-1 for the parts outside the CDR3, the full variable domain is GAGVSQSPSNKVTEKGKDVELRCDPISGHTALYWYRQSLGQGLEFLIYFQGNSAPDKSGLPSDRFSAERTGGSVSTLTIQRTQQEDSAVYLCASSLWVGGTEAFFGQGTRLTVV.

This clonotype was detected many times. The chain recombines TRBV12-3 or TRBV12-4 with TRBJ2-1, with D unresolved. V was shortened by 0 bases and J by 9 bases, with 9 bases between the two germline ends. The CDR3 sequence is 13 residues long. CDR3 bases: TGTGCCAGCAGTTTAGCTGAATCCGGTGAGCAGTTCTTC. Amino acids: CASSLAESGEQFF.

Many counts were recorded for this clonotype. The rearrangement joins TRBV5-1 to TRBJ1-1; D remains ambiguous. V was clipped by 0 bases and J by 5 bases, with 8 bases between them. This CDR3 is built from 13 residues. Germline loops: CDR1 SGHRS, CDR2 YFSETQ. CDR3: CASSLEVGTEAFF. Written as DNA, the CDR3 is TGCGCCAGCAGCTTGGAGGTCGGAACTGAAGCTTTCTTT.

The chain joins TRBV6-4 to TRBJ2-1, with unresolved D. The CDR3 has 16 amino acids. Trimming left V 0 bases short and J 8 bases short, with 17 bases between. CDR1 MRHNA and CDR2 SNTAGT come from the germline V gene. CDR3 sequence (DNA): TGTGCCAGCAGTGACTCCCTGGAGACGCTCAATGATGAGCAGTTCTTC. This encodes CASSDSLETLNDEQFF.

CDR3 region: CSARPQHF. The CDR3 DNA sequence: TGCAGCGCGAGGCCCCAGCATTTT. The chain carries TRBV29-1 and TRBJ1-5; no clear D. With 7 bases removed from V and 9 bases from J, the gap between germline ends came to 4 bases. The CDR3 is 8 amino acids. Germline CDR1 is SQVTM and CDR2 is ANQGSEA.

This clonotype occurred many times. The gene calls are TRBV20-1 and TRBJ2-4; possible D gene TRBD1, 5 bases. The CDR3 loop spans 15 amino acids. Germline CDR1 reads DFQATT; CDR2 reads SNEGSKA (reference sequence). Trimming pared 4 bases from V and 3 bases from J, leaving 16 bases between. CDR3 protein: CSATFRAKDKNIQYF. The CDR3 coding sequence is TGCAGTGCTACGTTCAGGGCGAAGGACAAAAACATTCAGTACTTC.

This clonotype was seen many times. The genes are TRBV29-1 and TRBJ2-6; D is perhaps TRBD2 (6 bases). CDR3 length: 13 amino acids. CDR1 and CDR2 from the germline V gene are SQVTM and ANQGSEA. V lost 5 bases to trimming and J lost 2 bases, with 7 bases between them. The CDR3 DNA reads as TGCAGCGTTCGGGGGACTGGGGCCAACGTCCTGACTTTC. Amino acids: CSVRGTGANVLTF.

In regard to this clonotype: A single base separates this from a much larger clone, so it may be a read error. The rearrangement joins TRBV7-6 to TRBJ2-2; the D is unclear. Trimming shortened V by 2 bases and J by 8 bases, and 12 bases separated the two germline ends. The CDR3 is 14 residues long. The germline CDR1 and CDR2 sequences are SGHVS and FNYEAQ. The CDR3 DNA is TGTGCCAGCAGCTTAAGTGTGGGTTCGGGGGAGCTGTTTTTT. The encoded protein is CASSLSVGSGELFF.

This clonotype was picked up many times. CDR3 bases: TGCGCCAGCAGCCCGCCTTCGGGGGAGCTGTTTTTT. Protein sequence: CASSPPSGELFF. The chain employs TRBV4-1 and TRBJ2-2, with D hard to call. CDR1 and CDR2 (germline): MGHRA, YSYEKL. V gave up 4 bases and J gave up 8 bases, with 8 bases separating them. There are 12 residues in the CDR3.